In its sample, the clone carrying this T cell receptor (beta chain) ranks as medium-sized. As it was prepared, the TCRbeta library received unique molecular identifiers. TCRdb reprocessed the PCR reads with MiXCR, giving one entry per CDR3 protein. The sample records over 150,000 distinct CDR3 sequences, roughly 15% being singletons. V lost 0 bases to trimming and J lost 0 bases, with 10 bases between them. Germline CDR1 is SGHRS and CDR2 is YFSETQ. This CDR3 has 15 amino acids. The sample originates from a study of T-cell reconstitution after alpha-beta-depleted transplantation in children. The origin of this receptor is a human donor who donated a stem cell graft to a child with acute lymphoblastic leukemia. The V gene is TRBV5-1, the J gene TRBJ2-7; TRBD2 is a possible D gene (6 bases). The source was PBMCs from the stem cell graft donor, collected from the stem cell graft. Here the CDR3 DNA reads TGCGCCAGCAGCTTGGACGGGACTTACTCCTACGAGCAGTACTTC. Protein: CASSLDGTYSYEQYF.